This T cell receptor beta chain originates from a study of Graves' ophthalmopathy and Graves' hyperthyroidism. As the template, RNA transcripts were used to amplify TCR beta CDR3 regions. RT-PCR was first run with HTBI primers, then multiplex PCR in a second round. Using its own MiXCR run on the multiplex PCR reads, TCRdb lists one record per CDR3 protein. Of under 800,000 distinct CDR3 sequences detected, 20% to 25% appear once; the ten largest clones hold more than 5.5%. Sample: peripheral blood. The receptor was derived from a young woman with stable Graves' hyperthyroidism. Some clones in this sample may be carry-over from other donors' samples.

CDR3 nucleotide sequence: TGCAGTGCTAGCTTGGCAACAGGGGGTAATTCACCCCTCCACTTT. Amino acids: CSASLATGGNSPLHF. The V gene is TRBV20-1, the J gene TRBJ1-6; 8 nucleotides line up with TRBD1. J gave up 6 bases and V 3 bases, and 7 bases lay outside the gene matches. Germline V lookup: CDR1 DFQATT, CDR2 SNEGSKA (reference sequence). The CDR3 spans 15 residues.